The next 28 T cell receptor beta chains were all read from a single sample in a study of identical twins. TCRdb reprocessed the 5' RACE reads with MiXCR, giving one entry per CDR3 protein. The sample records over 200,000 distinct CDR3 sequences, 5.5% to 7.5% being singletons. This sample was also put to use in a study of T cells expressing NK-cell markers.

What was sequenced was CD8+ T cells sorted from blood. The receptor source for this set is a woman aged 18-35 years in good health.

This clonotype was recorded many times. This rearrangement joins TRBV12-3 or TRBV12-4 to TRBJ2-3; a weak D match, TRBD2 (6 bases). The CDR3 spans 15 residues. The V gene lost 3 bases and the J gene lost 4 bases, with 14 bases spanning the gap. The CDR3 DNA reads TGTGCCAGCAGTTTCCAGGGCGGGGTCCCAGATACGCAGTATTTT. Encoded protein: CASSFQGGVPDTQYF.

The V and J genes are TRBV18 and TRBJ2-2, with D unresolved. The CDR3 runs 13 residues. V was trimmed by 6 bases and J by 4 bases, leaving 9 bases between them. Germline assignment: CDR1 KGHSH and CDR2 LQKENI. The CDR3 loop is CASSPNITGELFF. CDR3 bases: TGTGCCAGCTCTCCGAATATCACCGGGGAGCTGTTTTTT.

This sequence joins TRBV5-5 and TRBJ1-2; D is undetermined. The CDR3 covers 17 residues. V was pared by 0 bases and J by 0 bases, with 15 bases between. CDR1 SGHKS and CDR2 YYEKEE come from the germline V gene (reference sequence). The CDR3 here is CASSLVGLGAANYGYTF. The CDR3, as DNA: TGTGCCAGCAGCTTGGTAGGGCTCGGAGCAGCTAACTATGGCTACACCTTC.

This clonotype was detected ten times or more. This chain links TRBV11-2 with TRBJ2-3; D may be TRBD2 (6 bases). CDR3 size: 15 residues. Germline V gene data show CDR1 as SGHAT and CDR2 as FQNNGV. Trimming removed 6 bases at V and 2 bases at J, with 15 bases between. Written as DNA, the CDR3 is TGTGCCAGCAGGCCTGCGGGGAACCCCACAGATACGCAGTATTTT. As protein: CASRPAGNPTDTQYF.

At least ten counts were recorded for this clonotype. The V and J genes are TRBV20-1 and TRBJ1-1; D might be TRBD1 (5 bases). CDR1 DFQATT and CDR2 SNEGSKA come from the germline V gene (reference sequence). There are 15 residues in the CDR3. Trimming removed 4 bases at V and 6 bases at J, with 21 bases between. The CDR3 sequence is CSATFYGAGWPEAFF. CDR3 bases: TGCAGTGCTACTTTCTATGGGGCAGGATGGCCTGAAGCTTTCTTT.

This clonotype has a count of ten or more. This rearrangement joins TRBV7-3 to TRBJ2-5; a possible D gene is TRBD2 (6 bases). The germline V and J ends were trimmed by 0 bases and 2 bases, with 10 bases remaining between them. There are 15 residues in the CDR3. CDR1 is SGHTA, CDR2 FQGTGA, per germline. CDR3 DNA sequence: TGTGCCAGCAGCTTAACGGGAGGCGTTCAAGAGACCCAGTACTTC. Protein product: CASSLTGGVQETQYF. The variable domain in full, with the rest retrieved from reference TRBV7-3 and TRBJ2-5, is GAGVSQTPSNKVTEKGKYVELRCDPISGHTALYWYRQSLGQGPEFLIYFQGTGAADDSGLPNDRFFAVRPEGSVSTLKIQRTERGDSAVYLCASSLTGGVQETQYFGPGTRLLVL.

The V call is TRBV11-2, the J call TRBJ1-1; D is uncertain. V lost 5 bases and J 6 bases, leaving 13 bases between the germline ends. Looked up from germline, CDR1 is SGHAT and CDR2 is FQNNGV. This CDR3 region has 13 residues. CDR3 region: CASSAEAASEAFF. As DNA, the CDR3 is TGTGCCAGCAGCGCGGAGGCGGCATCTGAAGCTTTCTTT.

In this sample, this clonotype turned up a few times. The V gene is TRBV20-1, the J gene TRBJ2-1; the D call may be TRBD1 or TRBD2 (6 bases each). This CDR3 contains 13 residues. Germline V gene lookup returns CDR1 DFQATT and CDR2 SNEGSKA (reference sequence). Deletions cut 6 bases from V and 6 bases from J, with 15 bases between. The CDR3 loop is CSAPEGEPNEQFF. The CDR3 DNA reads as TGCAGTGCCCCGGAGGGGGAGCCCAATGAGCAGTTCTTC.

This clonotype has only a few counts. The rearrangement joins TRBV9 to TRBJ2-7; D gene unclear. The germline gives CDR1 SGDLS, CDR2 YYNGEE. This CDR3 comprises 12 residues. The V end lost 4 bases, the J end lost 0 bases, and 5 bases lay between the germline ends. The CDR3 loop reads CASSHNSYEQYF. CDR3 nucleotides: TGTGCCAGCAGCCATAACTCCTACGAGCAGTACTTC.

This clonotype has a handful of counts. The V call is TRBV27, the J call TRBJ2-7; no reliable D call. Germline V gene data show CDR1 as MNHEY and CDR2 as SMNVEV (reference sequence). Trimming shortened V by 6 bases and J by 1 base, and 13 bases separated the two germline ends. The CDR3 runs 14 residues. The CDR3, as DNA: TGTGCCAGCAGCTTCGTGGCGGCTTCCTACGAGCAGTACTTC. Residues: CASSFVAASYEQYF.

This chain joins TRBV10-1 and TRBJ2-3; no firm D call. The V gene's germline CDR1 is WNHNN and CDR2 SYGVQD (reference sequence). This CDR3 has 14 amino acids. Trimming left V 2 bases short and J 2 bases short, with 8 bases between. DNA of the CDR3: TGCGCCAGCAGTGAGACCCGGCCCACAGATACGCAGTATTTT. As protein: CASSETRPTDTQYF.

This clonotype appeared a few times. V gene TRBV5-1 combines with J gene TRBJ2-1, with 9 bases lining up with TRBD2. Germline values: CDR1 SGHRS, CDR2 YFSETQ. The CDR3 runs to 16 residues. V shed 0 bases, J shed 5 bases, and the junction held 6 bases outside the gene matches. The CDR3 sequence is CASSLASGGYDNEQFF. The CDR3 DNA reads TGCGCCAGCAGCTTGGCCAGCGGGGGGTATGACAATGAGCAGTTCTTC.

This chain joins TRBV7-9 and TRBJ2-1; D remains ambiguous. The CDR3 is 15 residues long. Germline V gene data show CDR1 as SEHNR and CDR2 as FQNEAQ (reference sequence). The V and J ends lost 6 bases and 3 bases respectively, with 15 bases between them. CDR3 nucleotides: TGTGCCAGCAGACCCCCGGCCCCCCACTACAATGAGCAGTTCTTC. It codes for CASRPPAPHYNEQFF.

This clonotype occurred many times. The rearrangement joins TRBV11-2 to TRBJ1-5; 9 nucleotides match TRBD1. Germline V gene data show CDR1 as SGHAT and CDR2 as FQNNGV. V lost 3 bases to trimming and J lost 3 bases; unmatched junction nucleotides: 3. This CDR3 comprises 15 residues. The CDR3 bases are TGTGCCAGCAGCTTGGGGACAGGGTTCAATCAGCCCCAGCATTTT. Protein sequence: CASSLGTGFNQPQHF.

This clonotype was counted only a few times. The rearrangement uses TRBV12-3 or TRBV12-4 and TRBJ1-1, with D unresolved. Trimming removed 3 bases at V and 4 bases at J, with 6 bases between. This CDR3 has 12 amino acids. The CDR3 loop is CASSFGATEAFF. In nucleotides, the CDR3 is TGTGCCAGCAGTTTTGGTGCCACTGAAGCTTTCTTT.

This clonotype was counted only a few times. V usage is TRBV9 and J usage is TRBJ1-1; maybe TRBD1 (5 bases). This CDR3 comprises 15 residues. V lost 0 bases and J 4 bases, leaving 13 bases between the germline ends. Germline lookup yields CDR1 SGDLS and CDR2 YYNGEE. The CDR3 spells CASSVEKGSSTEAFF. The DNA of the CDR3 is TGTGCCAGCAGCGTAGAAAAGGGGTCGAGCACTGAAGCTTTCTTT.

The gene calls are TRBV10-1 and TRBJ2-1; 8 bases agree with TRBD2. V shed 6 bases, J shed 3 bases, and the junction held 7 bases outside the gene matches. Germline V gene lookup returns CDR1 WNHNN and CDR2 SYGVQD (reference sequence). The CDR3 is 15 amino acids. The CDR3 spells CASSRGGPGYNEQFF. The DNA of the CDR3 is TGCGCCAGCAGCCGGGGGGGTCCGGGCTACAATGAGCAGTTCTTC.

The chain links TRBV12-3 or TRBV12-4 to TRBJ2-3; TRBD1 aligns across 7 bases. The CDR3 runs 15 residues. J gave up 2 bases and V 3 bases, and 5 bases lay outside the gene matches. Written as DNA, the CDR3 is TGTGCCAGCAGTTTTCTGGGGACAGACACAGATACGCAGTATTTT. This translates into CASSFLGTDTDTQYF.

This clonotype was detected only a few times. V is TRBV6-1 and J is TRBJ2-1, with 9 bases identical to TRBD1. V lost 3 bases, J lost 7 bases, and 1 base stayed unmatched. The CDR3 consists of 13 residues. CDR1 MNHNS and CDR2 SASEGT come from the germline V gene. The CDR3 here is CASSDGTGNEQFF. The CDR3 nucleotides are TGTGCCAGCAGTGATGGGACAGGGAATGAGCAGTTCTTC.

This sequence joins TRBV4-3 and TRBJ1-2; no definite D call. The CDR3 consists of 15 residues. CDR1 LGHNA and CDR2 YSLEER come from the germline V gene. Trimming left V 3 bases short and J 1 base short, with 12 bases between. The CDR3 reads CASSQGAGVNYGYTF. CDR3 DNA sequence: TGCGCCAGCAGCCAGGGTGCCGGCGTTAACTATGGCTACACCTTC.

This clonotype was detected a few times. V and J are TRBV5-5 and TRBJ2-5; TRBD1 matches at 8 bases. The CDR3 runs to 14 residues. The V and J ends lost 5 bases and 5 bases, in that order; junction bases with no gene match: 8. Germline-derived CDR1 and CDR2 are SGHKS and YYEKEE (reference sequence). DNA of the CDR3: TGTGCCAGCAGAACTCAGGGGGCCGGGGAGACCCAGTACTTC. This gives the protein CASRTQGAGETQYF.

This clonotype was counted many times. The chain couples TRBV29-1 to TRBJ2-7, with D possibly called TRBD1 or TRBD2 (5 bases each). Deletions cut 3 bases from V and 3 bases from J, with 12 bases between. The length of the CDR3 is 13 residues. Germline V gives CDR1 SQVTM, CDR2 ANQGSEA. The DNA for the CDR3 is TGCAGCGTTGAGGGGACGGACAACTACGAGCAGTACTTC. Its translation: CSVEGTDNYEQYF.

This clonotype was detected only a few times. The J gene is TRBJ2-1, the V gene TRBV3-1; 11 bases align to TRBD2. Germline V CDR1 and CDR2: LGHDT, YNNKEL (reference sequence). Germline trimming cut 11 bases from V and 9 bases from J; bases unmatched to any gene: 21. The CDR3 spans 17 residues. The CDR3 reads CASTQEVAGGPGSEQFF. The CDR3 DNA sequence: TGTGCCTCCACCCAAGAGGTAGCGGGGGGGCCTGGTAGTGAGCAGTTCTTC.

This clonotype was detected ten times or more. The chain carries TRBV7-8 and TRBJ2-7; D possibly corresponds to TRBD2 (6 bases). Germline loops: CDR1 SGHVS, CDR2 FQNEAQ. The germline V and J ends were trimmed by 1 base and 3 bases, with 10 bases remaining between them. This CDR3 has 14 amino acids. The DNA for the CDR3 is TGTGCCAGCAGCTTAGGACTAGTTCTCTACGAGCAGTACTTC. Protein sequence: CASSLGLVLYEQYF.

This rearrangement joins TRBV11-2 to TRBJ2-3; 9 positions match TRBD2. CDR1 and CDR2 (germline): SGHAT, FQNNGV. Unmatched junction bases numbered 18, after V lost 4 bases and J lost 1 base. The CDR3 length is 20 residues. The CDR3 sequence is CASSCTPGSGRSEGTDTQYF. CDR3 DNA: TGTGCCAGCAGCTGCACTCCCGGGAGCGGGAGGTCTGAAGGCACAGATACGCAGTATTTT.

The chain joins TRBV7-9 to TRBJ2-7; a possible D gene is TRBD2 (6 bases). V dropped 8 bases and J dropped 0 bases, with 11 bases sitting between them. CDR3 size: 13 residues. Per the germline V gene, CDR1 is SEHNR and CDR2 is FQNEAQ (reference sequence). The CDR3 here is CASEGTSSYEQYF. CDR3 sequence (DNA): TGTGCCAGCGAAGGGACTTCCTCCTACGAGCAGTACTTC. Variable domain in full (rest from reference TRBV7-9 and TRBJ2-7): DTGVSQNPRHKITKRGQNVTFRCDPISEHNRLYWYRQTLGQGPEFLTYFQNEAQLEKSRLLSDRFSAERPKGSFSTLEIQRTEQGDSAMYLCASEGTSSYEQYFGPGTRLTVT.

There are a few counts of this clonotype. The genes are TRBV5-1 and TRBJ2-6; no definite D call. Germline V CDR1 and CDR2: SGHRS, YFSETQ. The CDR3 is 13 residues long. Trimming took 5 bases from V and 0 from J, leaving 3 bases between them. The CDR3 loop is CASRLSGANVLTF. CDR3 nucleotides: TGCGCCAGCAGACTCTCTGGGGCCAACGTCCTGACTTTC.

The chain links TRBV10-2 to TRBJ2-2; a possible D gene is TRBD1 (6 bases). This CDR3 spans 14 amino acids. Germline V CDR1 and CDR2: WSHSY, SAAADI. V lost 8 bases, J lost 1 base, and 11 bases lay in between. CDR3 nucleotide sequence: TGCGCCAGCCAGGGGTTAGGGAACACCGGGGAGCTGTTTTTT. Protein product: CASQGLGNTGELFF.